This T cell receptor (beta chain) was identified during a study of T cells in Graves' hyperthyroidism and ophthalmopathy. Germline V gene data show CDR1 as ENHRY and CDR2 as SYGVKD. This CDR3 contains 16 residues. Losses at the gene ends were 8 bases for V and 1 base for J; bases not matched to a gene: 9. RNA transcripts yielded amplified TCR beta CDR3 regions. TCR CDR3 underwent first-round RT-PCR with the HTBI primer set. TCRdb called the multiplex PCR reads again in MiXCR, with one record for every CDR3 protein. The sample has about 640,000 distinct CDR3 sequences; 20% to 25% are singletons. The chain has TRBV10-3 and TRBJ2-5, with 11 bases aligning to TRBD1. This receptor was identified in a man aged 25 to 40 with Graves' ophthalmopathy. Specimen: blood. The CDR3 here is CAIAPRGTGGQETQYF. The CDR3 DNA reads as TGTGCCATCGCCCCCCGGGGGACAGGGGGCCAAGAGACCCAGTACTTC.